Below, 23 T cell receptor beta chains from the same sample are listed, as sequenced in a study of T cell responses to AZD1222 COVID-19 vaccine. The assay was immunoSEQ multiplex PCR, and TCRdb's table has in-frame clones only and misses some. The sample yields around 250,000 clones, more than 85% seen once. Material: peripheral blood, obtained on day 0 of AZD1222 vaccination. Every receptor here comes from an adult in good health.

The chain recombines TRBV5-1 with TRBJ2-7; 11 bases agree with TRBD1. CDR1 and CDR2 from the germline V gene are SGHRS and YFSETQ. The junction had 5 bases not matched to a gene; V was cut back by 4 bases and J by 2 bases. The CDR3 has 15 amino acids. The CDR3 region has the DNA TGCGCCAGCAGCGACCGGGACAGGGGGACCTACGAGCAGTACTTC. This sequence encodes CASSDRDRGTYEQYF.

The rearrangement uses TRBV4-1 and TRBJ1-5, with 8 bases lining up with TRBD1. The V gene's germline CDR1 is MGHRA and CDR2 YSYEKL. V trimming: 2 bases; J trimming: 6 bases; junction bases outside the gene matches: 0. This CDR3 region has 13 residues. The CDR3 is CASSQTGGQPQHF. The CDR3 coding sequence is TGCGCCAGCAGCCAAACAGGGGGTCAGCCCCAGCATTTT.

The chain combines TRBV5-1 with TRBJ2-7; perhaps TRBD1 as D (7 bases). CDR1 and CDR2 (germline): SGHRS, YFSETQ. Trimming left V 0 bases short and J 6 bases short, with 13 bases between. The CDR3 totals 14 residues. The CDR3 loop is CASSLGQGDSEQYF. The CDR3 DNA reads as TGCGCCAGCAGCTTGGGGCAGGGGGACTCCGAGCAGTACTTC.

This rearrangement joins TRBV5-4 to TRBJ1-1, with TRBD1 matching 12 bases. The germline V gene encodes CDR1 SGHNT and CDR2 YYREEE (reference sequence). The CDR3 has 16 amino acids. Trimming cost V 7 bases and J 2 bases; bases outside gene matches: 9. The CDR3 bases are TGTGCCAGCTGCGGGACAGGGGGCATTGGAAACACTGAAGCTTTCTTT. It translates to CASCGTGGIGNTEAFF.

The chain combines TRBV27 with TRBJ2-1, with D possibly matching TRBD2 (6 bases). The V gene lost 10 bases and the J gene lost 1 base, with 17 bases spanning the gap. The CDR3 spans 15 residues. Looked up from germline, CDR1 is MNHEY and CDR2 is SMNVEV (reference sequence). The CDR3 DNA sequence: TGTGCCACCTCCCCCGCCGGGAGTTCCTACAATGAGCAGTTCTTC. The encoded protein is CATSPAGSSYNEQFF.

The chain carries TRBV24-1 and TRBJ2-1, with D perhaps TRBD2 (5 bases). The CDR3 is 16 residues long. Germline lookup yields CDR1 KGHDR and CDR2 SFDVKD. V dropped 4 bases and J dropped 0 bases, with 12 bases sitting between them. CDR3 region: CATSDAGRGSYNEQFF. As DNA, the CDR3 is TGTGCCACCAGTGACGCCGGACGGGGCTCCTACAATGAGCAGTTCTTC.

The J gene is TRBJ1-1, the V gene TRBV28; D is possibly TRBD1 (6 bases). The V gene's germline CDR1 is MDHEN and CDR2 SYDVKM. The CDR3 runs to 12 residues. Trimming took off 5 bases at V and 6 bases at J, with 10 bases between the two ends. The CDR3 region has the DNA TGTGCCAGCAGTATCGAGGGGGCTGAAGCTTTCTTT. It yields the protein CASSIEGAEAFF.

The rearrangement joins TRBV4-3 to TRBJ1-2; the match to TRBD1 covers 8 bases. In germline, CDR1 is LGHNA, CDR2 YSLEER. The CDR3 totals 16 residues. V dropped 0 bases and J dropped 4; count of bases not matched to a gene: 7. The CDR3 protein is CASSQDPGTGIYGYTF. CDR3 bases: TGCGCCAGCAGCCAAGACCCCGGGACAGGCATCTATGGCTACACCTTC.

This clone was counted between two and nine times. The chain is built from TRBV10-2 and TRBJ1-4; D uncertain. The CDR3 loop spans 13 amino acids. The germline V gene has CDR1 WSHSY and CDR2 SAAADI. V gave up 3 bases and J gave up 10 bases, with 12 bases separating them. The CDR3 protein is CASSDPGRGKLFF. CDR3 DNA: TGCGCCAGCAGTGATCCCGGCCGGGGAAAACTGTTTTTT.

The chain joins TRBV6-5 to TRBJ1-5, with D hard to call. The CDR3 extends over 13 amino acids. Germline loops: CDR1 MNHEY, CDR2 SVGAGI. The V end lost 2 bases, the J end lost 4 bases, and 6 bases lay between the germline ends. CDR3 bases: TGTGCCAGCAGTTACAAGGGAAATCAGCCCCAGCATTTT. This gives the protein CASSYKGNQPQHF.

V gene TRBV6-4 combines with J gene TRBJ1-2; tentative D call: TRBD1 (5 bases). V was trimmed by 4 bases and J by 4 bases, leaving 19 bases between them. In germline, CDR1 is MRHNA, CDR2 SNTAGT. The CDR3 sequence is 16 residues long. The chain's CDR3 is CASSADGARGAYGYTF. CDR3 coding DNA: TGTGCCAGCAGTGCGGACGGGGCCCGAGGCGCCTATGGCTACACCTTC.

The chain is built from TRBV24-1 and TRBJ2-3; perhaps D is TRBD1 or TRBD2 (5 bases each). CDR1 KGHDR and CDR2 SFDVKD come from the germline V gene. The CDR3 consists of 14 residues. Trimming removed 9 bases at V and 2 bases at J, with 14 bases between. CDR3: CATGAGTVTDTQYF. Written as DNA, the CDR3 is TGTGCCACCGGGGCCGGGACCGTCACAGATACGCAGTATTTT.

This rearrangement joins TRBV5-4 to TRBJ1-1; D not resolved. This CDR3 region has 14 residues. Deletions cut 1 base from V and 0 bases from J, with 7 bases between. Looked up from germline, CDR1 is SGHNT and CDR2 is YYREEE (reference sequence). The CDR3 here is CASSLTVMNTEAFF. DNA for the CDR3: TGTGCCAGCAGCTTGACAGTCATGAACACTGAAGCTTTCTTT.

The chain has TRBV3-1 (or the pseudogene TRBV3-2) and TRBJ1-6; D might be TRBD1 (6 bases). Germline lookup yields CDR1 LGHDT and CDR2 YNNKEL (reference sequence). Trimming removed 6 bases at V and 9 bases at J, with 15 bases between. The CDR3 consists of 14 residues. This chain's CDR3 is CASRLRDNGSPLHF. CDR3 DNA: TGTGCCAGCAGGTTAAGGGACAACGGTTCACCCCTCCACTTT.

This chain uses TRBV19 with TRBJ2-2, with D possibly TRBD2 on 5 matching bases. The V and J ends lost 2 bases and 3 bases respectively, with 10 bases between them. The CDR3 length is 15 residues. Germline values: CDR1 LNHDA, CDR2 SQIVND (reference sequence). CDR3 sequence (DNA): TGTGCCAGTAGTATAAGCGGCAGCTACACCGGGGAGCTGTTTTTT. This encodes CASSISGSYTGELFF. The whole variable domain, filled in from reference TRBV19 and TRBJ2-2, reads DGGITQSPKYLFRKEGQNVTLSCEQNLNHDAMYWYRQDPGQGLRLIYYSQIVNDFQKGDIAEGYSVSREKKESFPLTVTSAQKNPTAFYLCASSISGSYTGELFFGEGSRLTVL.

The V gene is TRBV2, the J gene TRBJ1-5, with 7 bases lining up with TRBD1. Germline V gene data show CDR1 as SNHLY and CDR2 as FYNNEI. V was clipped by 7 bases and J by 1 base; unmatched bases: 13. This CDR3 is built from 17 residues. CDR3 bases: TGTGCCAGCAAAGAATCGACAGGGAGTTGGAGCAATCAGCCCCAGCATTTT. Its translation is CASKESTGSWSNQPQHF. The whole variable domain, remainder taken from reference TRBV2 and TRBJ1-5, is EPEVTQTPSHQVTQMGQEVILRCVPISNHLYFYWYRQILGQKVEFLVSFYNNEISEKSEIFDDQFSVERPDGSNFTLKIRSTKLEDSAMYFCASKESTGSWSNQPQHFGDGTRLSIL.

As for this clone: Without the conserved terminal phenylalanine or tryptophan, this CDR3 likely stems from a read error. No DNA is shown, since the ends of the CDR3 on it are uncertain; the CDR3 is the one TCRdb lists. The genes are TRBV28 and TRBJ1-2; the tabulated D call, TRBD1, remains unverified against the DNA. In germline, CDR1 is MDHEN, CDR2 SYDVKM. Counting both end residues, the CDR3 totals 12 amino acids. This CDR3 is CASTTPGTDSLY.

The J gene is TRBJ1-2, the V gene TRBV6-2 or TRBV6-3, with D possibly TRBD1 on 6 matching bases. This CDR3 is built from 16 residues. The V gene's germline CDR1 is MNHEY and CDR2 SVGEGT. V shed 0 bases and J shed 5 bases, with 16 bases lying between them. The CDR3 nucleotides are TGTGCCAGCAGTTACTCGGGACCAGGGGCCCAGTATGGCTACACCTTC. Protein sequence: CASSYSGPGAQYGYTF.

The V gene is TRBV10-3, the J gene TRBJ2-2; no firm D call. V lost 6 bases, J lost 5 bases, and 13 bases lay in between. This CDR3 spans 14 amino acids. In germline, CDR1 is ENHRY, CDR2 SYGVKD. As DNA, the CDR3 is TGTGCCATCAGGGACGGGTTGGGTACCGGGGAGCTGTTTTTT. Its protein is CAIRDGLGTGELFF.

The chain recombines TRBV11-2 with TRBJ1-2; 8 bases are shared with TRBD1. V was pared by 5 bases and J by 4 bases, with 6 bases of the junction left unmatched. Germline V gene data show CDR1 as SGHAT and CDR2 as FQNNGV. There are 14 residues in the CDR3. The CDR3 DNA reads TGTGCCAGCAGCCCGACAGGGGATACCTATGGCTACACCTTC. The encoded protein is CASSPTGDTYGYTF.

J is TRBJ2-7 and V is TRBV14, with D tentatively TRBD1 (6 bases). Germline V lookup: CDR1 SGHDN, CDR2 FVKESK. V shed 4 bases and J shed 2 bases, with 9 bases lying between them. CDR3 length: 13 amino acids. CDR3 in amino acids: CASSRTAPYEQYF. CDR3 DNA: TGTGCCAGCAGCCGGACAGCCCCCTACGAGCAGTACTTC.

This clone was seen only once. This chain's CDR3 is CASSPTAETQYF. The CDR3 DNA sequence: TGTGCCAGCTCACCAACGGCGGAGACCCAGTACTTC. V usage is TRBV18 and J usage is TRBJ2-5; D not resolved. This CDR3 has 12 amino acids. V lost 2 bases and J lost 5, with 6 bases in between. Per germline, CDR1 KGHSH and CDR2 LQKENI.

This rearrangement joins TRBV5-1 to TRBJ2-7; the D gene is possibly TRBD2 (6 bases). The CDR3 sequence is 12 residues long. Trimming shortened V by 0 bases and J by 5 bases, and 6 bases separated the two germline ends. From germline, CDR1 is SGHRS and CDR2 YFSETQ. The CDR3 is CASSLAGDEQYF. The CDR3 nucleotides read TGCGCCAGCAGCTTGGCGGGGGACGAGCAGTACTTC.